Presented here are 29 T cell receptor beta chains from one specimen sequenced in a study of blood T cell repertoires in COVID-19. Measured with immunoSEQ multiplex PCR; TCRdb has only the in-frame clones, and not every one. The sample carries 200,000 to 250,000 clones, less than 90% recorded once. Source material: peripheral blood. Receptor source: a woman aged 60-70 years who had recovered from COVID-19.

This clone showed up just a few times. J is TRBJ2-7 and V is TRBV19, with D possibly matching TRBD2 (5 bases). The ends were cut back, 4 bases at V and 9 bases at J, with 10 bases in the middle. The CDR3 runs to 11 residues. Germline V gene data show CDR1 as LNHDA and CDR2 as SQIVND (reference sequence). The CDR3 sequence is CASSSGSGQYF. In nucleotides, the CDR3 is TGTGCCAGTAGTAGCGGGTCCGGGCAGTACTTC.

As regards this clone: The same CDR3 is also encoded by other DNA sequences in this sample. This chain connects TRBV5-4 to TRBJ2-5; D is perhaps TRBD1 (7 bases). The CDR3 contains 13 residues. V was shortened by 0 bases and J by 5 bases, with 8 bases between the two germline ends. Germline CDR1 is SGHNT and CDR2 is YYREEE (reference sequence). The CDR3 DNA reads TGTGCCAGCAGCTTGGCAGGGGGGGAGACCCAGTACTTC. Its protein product is CASSLAGGETQYF.

V usage is TRBV30 and J usage is TRBJ2-1, with D perhaps TRBD2 (5 bases). Germline V gene sequence: CDR1 GTSNPN, CDR2 SVGIG (reference sequence). CDR3 size: 12 residues. V lost 4 bases and J 6 bases, leaving 10 bases between the germline ends. CDR3 in amino acids: CAWKVRGNEQFF. The DNA of the CDR3 is TGTGCCTGGAAGGTTCGGGGCAATGAGCAGTTCTTC.

V gene TRBV6-2 or TRBV6-3 combines with J gene TRBJ2-2; TRBD1 might be the D (5 bases). V lost 4 bases to trimming and J lost 8 bases, with 11 bases between them. Germline assignment: CDR1 MNHEY and CDR2 SVGEGT. The length of the CDR3 is 13 residues. The CDR3 spells CASSSPRVGELFF. In nucleotides, the CDR3 is TGTGCCAGCAGTTCGCCCAGGGTGGGGGAGCTGTTTTTT.

A few counts support this clone. This chain links TRBV29-1 with TRBJ1-2, with 7 bases matching TRBD1. With 1 base clipped from V and 4 bases from J, the junction kept 0 bases outside the gene matches. This CDR3 comprises 12 residues. Germline CDR1 SQVTM, CDR2 ANQGSEA. CDR3 in DNA: TGCAGCGTTGAAGGGGACAGCTATGGCTACACCTTC. As protein: CSVEGDSYGYTF.

V gene TRBV5-8 combines with J gene TRBJ2-1, with 9 bases identical to TRBD1. The CDR3 has 16 amino acids. Trimming removed 4 bases from V and 4 bases from J; junction bases left unmatched: 9. Germline V lookup: CDR1 SGHTS, CDR2 YDEGEE. CDR3 region: CASSLRWGQGYNEQFF. The CDR3 coding sequence is TGTGCCAGCAGCCTGCGGTGGGGACAGGGTTACAATGAGCAGTTCTTC.

This clone was found many times. The CDR3 bases are TGCGCCAGCAGCGAGGACAGCTATGGCTACACCTTC. The encoded protein is CASSEDSYGYTF. This sequence joins TRBV5-1 and TRBJ1-2; maybe TRBD1 (6 bases). From germline, CDR1 is SGHRS and CDR2 YFSETQ. Trimming removed 4 bases at V and 4 bases at J, with 8 bases between. There are 12 residues in the CDR3.

This clone was observed a single time. The CDR3 DNA reads TGTGCCAGCAGCGTAAGCGGGGGGGGCACAGATACGCAGTATTTT. The encoded protein is CASSVSGGGTDTQYF. The rearrangement uses TRBV9 and TRBJ2-3, with 10 bases identical to TRBD2. After removal of 1 base from V and 1 base from J, the junction contained 0 bases not matched to a gene. This CDR3 has 15 residues. Germline V gene sequence: CDR1 SGDLS, CDR2 YYNGEE.

The chain combines TRBV5-5 with TRBJ1-4; TRBD1 matches at 9 bases. This CDR3 has 16 residues. Germline-derived CDR1 and CDR2 are SGHKS and YYEKEE (reference sequence). Losses at the gene ends were 0 bases for V and 6 bases for J; bases not matched to a gene: 6. The CDR3 DNA is TGTGCCAGCAGCTTGGAGGGGTGGGACAGGGATGAAAAACTGTTTTTT. Translated, it gives CASSLEGWDRDEKLFF.

This clone was picked up a small number of times. The chain employs TRBV30 and TRBJ2-5; 7 positions agree with TRBD2. The CDR3 sequence is 16 residues long. The germline CDR1 and CDR2 sequences are GTSNPN and SVGIG (reference sequence). The V segment lost 0 bases and the J segment 1 base; nucleotides outside the gene matches: 8. The CDR3 region is CAWSVAGSGLQETQYF. The CDR3, as DNA: TGTGCCTGGAGTGTAGCGGGTAGCGGGCTCCAAGAGACCCAGTACTTC.

The chain recombines TRBV19 with TRBJ2-6; 9 bases are a match to TRBD1. Per germline, CDR1 LNHDA and CDR2 SQIVND (reference sequence). Trimming took 6 bases from V and 1 from J; bases not matched to a gene: 16. CDR3 size: 20 residues. For the CDR3, the DNA is TGTGCCAGTAGCCCCGGGGTAAGGTGGGACAGGGCTTCTGGGGCCAACGTCCTGACTTTC. Translating gives CASSPGVRWDRASGANVLTF.

This clone was picked up one time. The gene calls are TRBV28 and TRBJ1-2; 7 nucleotides align to TRBD1. The CDR3 sequence is 15 residues long. CDR1 and CDR2 (germline): MDHEN, SYDVKM. V shed 2 bases, J shed 0 bases, and the junction held 3 bases outside the gene matches. Written as DNA, the CDR3 is TGTGCCAGCAGTTTAAGGGGGACAGCTAACTATGGCTACACCTTC. It encodes CASSLRGTANYGYTF.

This chain links TRBV10-3 with TRBJ2-7, with 8 bases aligning to TRBD2. J lost 3 bases, V lost 6 bases, and 10 bases had no gene match. Germline CDR1 ENHRY, CDR2 SYGVKD. The CDR3 spans 15 residues. The CDR3 region has the DNA TGTGCCATCAGCCCAAACGGGGGGGTGGGCTACGAGCAGTACTTC. Its protein is CAISPNGGVGYEQYF.

The chain couples TRBV2 to TRBJ1-6; 10 nucleotides line up with TRBD1. V lost 5 bases to trimming and J lost 6 bases; unmatched junction nucleotides: 4. Germline V gene lookup returns CDR1 SNHLY and CDR2 FYNNEI. The CDR3 extends over 15 amino acids. DNA for the CDR3: TGTGCCAGCAGTCCTCGGACAGGGGGTAATTCACCCCTCCACTTT. Its protein product is CASSPRTGGNSPLHF.

The gene calls are TRBV11-2 and TRBJ1-1; a weak D match, TRBD1 (5 bases). Germline lookup yields CDR1 SGHAT and CDR2 FQNNGV. The length of the CDR3 is 15 residues. Trimming pared 1 base from V and 5 bases from J, leaving 14 bases between. CDR3 sequence (DNA): TGTGCCAGCAGCTTAGCTTCAGGGCGTGGAACTGAAGCTTTCTTT. It codes for CASSLASGRGTEAFF.

DNA of the CDR3: TGTGCCAGCAGCTCCGCCAACAGGGAAGGAAACACTGAAGCTTTCTTT. The encoded protein is CASSSANREGNTEAFF. J is TRBJ1-1 and V is TRBV5-4, with D possibly matching TRBD1 (6 bases). The length of the CDR3 is 16 residues. With 3 bases removed from V and 2 bases from J, the gap between germline ends came to 17 bases. Germline CDR1 reads SGHNT; CDR2 reads YYREEE (reference sequence).

The V and J genes are TRBV6-5 and TRBJ2-3, with 9 bases fitting TRBD2. Per the germline V gene, CDR1 is MNHEY and CDR2 is SVGAGI. The length of the CDR3 is 16 residues. J gave up 0 bases and V 4 bases, and 5 bases lay outside the gene matches. The CDR3 sequence: CASSSLTSGSTDTQYF. Here the CDR3 DNA reads TGTGCCAGCAGTTCCTTGACTAGCGGTAGCACAGATACGCAGTATTTT.

V usage is TRBV19 and J usage is TRBJ1-4; D unclear. From germline, CDR1 is LNHDA and CDR2 SQIVND (reference sequence). Trimming left V 3 bases short and J 7 bases short, with 12 bases between. The CDR3 is 14 residues long. For the CDR3, the DNA is TGTGCCAGTAGTATGAGGGCGCATGGTGAAAAACTGTTTTTT. Its protein is CASSMRAHGEKLFF.

The gene calls are TRBV5-1 and TRBJ2-1; 9 positions agree with TRBD2. The germline V gene has CDR1 SGHRS and CDR2 YFSETQ. The CDR3 has 15 amino acids. Germline trimming cut 7 bases from V and 2 bases from J; bases unmatched to any gene: 7. The CDR3 bases are TGCGCCAGCGGGGATGGCGGGGGGGCCTACAATGAGCAGTTCTTC. Its translation is CASGDGGGAYNEQFF.

The chain combines TRBV5-1 with TRBJ2-5; TRBD1 matches 7 bases. Germline lookup yields CDR1 SGHRS and CDR2 YFSETQ. The CDR3 runs to 16 residues. The trim removed 1 base at V and 2 bases at J, leaving 8 bases unmatched. CDR3 sequence: CASSLTRGTAQETQYF. For the CDR3, the DNA is TGCGCCAGCAGCTTGACACGAGGGACAGCACAAGAGACCCAGTACTTC.

The CDR3 loop is CASSLEGLAGLNTGELFF. As DNA, the CDR3 is TGCGCCAGCAGCTTGGAAGGGCTAGCGGGACTTAACACCGGGGAGCTGTTTTTT. The V call is TRBV5-1, the J call TRBJ2-2; 9 nucleotides match TRBD2. Trimming removed 0 bases from V and 2 bases from J; junction bases left unmatched: 8. CDR3 size: 18 residues. The germline gives CDR1 SGHRS, CDR2 YFSETQ.

This chain uses TRBV7-2 with TRBJ2-6, with D unclear. The CDR3 has 15 amino acids. The V end was cut by 2 bases, the J end by 3 bases, with 8 bases between. The germline gives CDR1 SGHTA, CDR2 FQGNSA. CDR3 sequence: CASSLHSGGANVLTF. CDR3 coding DNA: TGTGCCAGCAGCTTACATAGTGGTGGGGCCAACGTCCTGACTTTC.

The chain has TRBV5-5 and TRBJ1-3; D call uncertain. Trimming removed 3 bases at V and 1 base at J, with 8 bases between. Germline CDR1 and CDR2: SGHKS and YYEKEE (reference sequence). The CDR3 covers 14 residues. The CDR3 DNA reads as TGTGCCAGCAGCTCCTCCCTATCTGGAAACACCATATATTTT. Protein sequence: CASSSSLSGNTIYF.

The chain recombines TRBV4-1 with TRBJ2-1; 13 positions match TRBD2. V lost 2 bases, J lost 7 bases, and 8 bases stayed unmatched. The CDR3 is made up of 17 amino acids. The germline V gene encodes CDR1 MGHRA and CDR2 YSYEKL. CDR3 sequence (DNA): TGCGCCAGCAGCCAATCCCAGACTAGCGGGGGGAGGAATGAGCAGTTCTTC. It is translated as CASSQSQTSGGRNEQFF.

J is TRBJ2-2 and V is TRBV6-1; D is perhaps TRBD2 (6 bases). The germline gives CDR1 MNHNS, CDR2 SASEGT. The CDR3 has 15 residues. Trimming cost V 1 base and J 4 bases, with 10 bases left between them. The DNA for the CDR3 is TGTGCCAGCAGTGAAGTGGGGGGTGCCACCGGGGAGCTGTTTTTT. It translates to CASSEVGGATGELFF.

Notes on this clone: Within the sample, other DNA sequences also encode this same CDR3. This chain links TRBV2 with TRBJ1-4; 7 nucleotides agree with TRBD1. There are 15 residues in the CDR3. Germline V lookup: CDR1 SNHLY, CDR2 FYNNEI. V shed 6 bases, J shed 2 bases, and the junction held 6 bases outside the gene matches. CDR3 loop: CASSRQGTTNEKLFF. The CDR3 nucleotides read TGTGCCAGCAGCAGACAGGGAACCACTAATGAAAAACTGTTTTTT.

The chain carries TRBV19 and TRBJ2-5, with D perhaps matching TRBD2 (7 bases). Germline CDR1 and CDR2: LNHDA and SQIVND (reference sequence). V lost 3 bases to trimming and J lost 13 bases, with 21 bases between them. The CDR3 loop spans 14 amino acids. As DNA, the CDR3 is TGTGCCAGTAGTATCGGAGGGGGAGGGGCCGCCCTGTACTTC. Its translation is CASSIGGGGAALYF.

This clone was detected a few times. The rearrangement links TRBV6-5 to TRBJ1-1, with 8 nucleotides matching TRBD1. CDR3 length: 14 residues. The germline CDR1 and CDR2 sequences are MNHEY and SVGAGI. V was pared by 7 bases and J by 4 bases, with 8 bases of the junction left unmatched. In DNA form, the CDR3 reads TGTGCCAGCAACAGCAGGGGGCGGATCACTGAAGCTTTCTTT. Translating gives CASNSRGRITEAFF.

DNA of the CDR3: TGTGCCAGCAGCCAGAGCGGGAGAAGTACCCACTATGGCTACACCTTC. Amino acids: CASSQSGRSTHYGYTF. The chain links TRBV7-8 to TRBJ1-2; D is unclear. This CDR3 has 16 residues. V lost 5 bases to trimming and J lost 3 bases, with 19 bases between them. Per the germline V gene, CDR1 is SGHVS and CDR2 is FQNEAQ.